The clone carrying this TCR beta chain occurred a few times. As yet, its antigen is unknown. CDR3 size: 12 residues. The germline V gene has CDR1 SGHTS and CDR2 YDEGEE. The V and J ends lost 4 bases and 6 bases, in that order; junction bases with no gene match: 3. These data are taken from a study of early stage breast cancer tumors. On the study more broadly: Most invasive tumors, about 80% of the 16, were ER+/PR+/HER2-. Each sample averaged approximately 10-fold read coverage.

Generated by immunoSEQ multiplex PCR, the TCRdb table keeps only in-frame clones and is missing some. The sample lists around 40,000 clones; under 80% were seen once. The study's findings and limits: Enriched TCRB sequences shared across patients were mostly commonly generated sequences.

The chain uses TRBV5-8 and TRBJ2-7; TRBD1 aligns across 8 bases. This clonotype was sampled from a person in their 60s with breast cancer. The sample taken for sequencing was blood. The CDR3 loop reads CASSRTGLEQYF. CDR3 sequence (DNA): TGTGCCAGCAGCCGGACAGGGCTCGAGCAGTACTTC.